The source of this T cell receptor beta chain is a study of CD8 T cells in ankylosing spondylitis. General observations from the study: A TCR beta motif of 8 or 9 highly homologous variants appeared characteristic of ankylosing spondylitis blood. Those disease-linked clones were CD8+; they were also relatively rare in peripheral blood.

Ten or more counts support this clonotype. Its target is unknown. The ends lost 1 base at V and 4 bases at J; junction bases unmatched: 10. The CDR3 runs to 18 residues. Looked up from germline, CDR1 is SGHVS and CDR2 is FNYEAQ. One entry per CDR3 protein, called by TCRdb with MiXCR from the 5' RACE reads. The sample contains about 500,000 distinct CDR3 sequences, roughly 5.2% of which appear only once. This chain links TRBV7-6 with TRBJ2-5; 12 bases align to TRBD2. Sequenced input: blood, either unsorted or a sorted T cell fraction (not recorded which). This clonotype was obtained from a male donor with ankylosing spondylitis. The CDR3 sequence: CASSLVPSGRVPGETQYF. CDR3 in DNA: TGTGCCAGCAGCTTAGTCCCTAGCGGGAGGGTGCCTGGAGAGACCCAGTACTTC.